This is a list of T cell receptor beta chains from one sample in a study of T cell responses to AZD1222 COVID-19 vaccine. Generated by immunoSEQ multiplex PCR, the TCRdb table keeps only in-frame clones and is missing some. The repertoire consists of around 120,000 clones, with less than 95% occurring once and the leading ten covering 7.2%. Sequenced material: peripheral blood, taken on day 0 of AZD1222 vaccination. The receptors derive from an adult in good health. The CDR3 runs from the conserved cysteine through the conserved F or W. The D gene is left open where the match is weak. Only part of the rows carry a size: once, few, many, or a class if the clone is expanded.

J gene: TRBJ2-7
V gene: TRBV2
clone size: NA
D gene: NA
CDR3 protein: CAGRVGHEQYF
CDR3 DNA: TGTGCCGGACGGGTGGGCCACGAGCAGTACTTC

J gene: TRBJ2-1
V gene: TRBV5-1
clone size: NA
D gene: TRBD2
CDR3 protein: CASSMGLAGTGMEQFF
CDR3 DNA: TGCGCCAGCAGCATGGGACTAGCGGGAACTGGGATGGAGCAGTTCTTC

J gene: TRBJ2-5
V gene: TRBV19
clone size: NA
D gene: TRBD2
CDR3 protein: CASRLAGVETQYF
CDR3 DNA: TGTGCCAGTAGACTAGCGGGAGTCGAGACCCAGTACTTC

J gene: TRBJ2-7
V gene: TRBV5-1
clone size: NA
D gene: TRBD1
CDR3 protein: CASSFTGTGFEQYF
CDR3 DNA: TGCGCCAGCAGCTTCACCGGGACAGGGTTCGAGCAGTACTTC

J gene: TRBJ1-1
V gene: TRBV29-1
clone size: NA
D gene: NA
CDR3 protein: CSVVHSLNTEAFF
CDR3 DNA: TGCAGCGTTGTTCACAGCCTAAACACTGAAGCTTTCTTT

J gene: TRBJ2-1
V gene: TRBV7-9
clone size: NA
D gene: NA
CDR3 protein: CASSLVGLAEGNEQFF
CDR3 DNA: TGTGCCAGCAGCTTAGTGGGTTTAGCGGAGGGGAATGAGCAGTTCTTC

J gene: TRBJ2-3
V gene: TRBV10-3
clone size: once
D gene: NA
CDR3 protein: CAISDREDTQYF
CDR3 DNA: TGTGCCATCAGTGACAGGGAAGATACGCAGTATTTT

J gene: TRBJ1-4
V gene: TRBV5-3
clone size: NA
D gene: TRBD1
CDR3 protein: CARSSDRGMWSNEKLFF
CDR3 DNA: TGTGCCAGAAGCTCGGACAGGGGGATGTGGTCTAATGAAAAACTGTTTTTT

J gene: TRBJ2-7
V gene: TRBV28
clone size: NA
D gene: NA
CDR3 protein: CASSFPGKSYEQYF
CDR3 DNA: TGTGCCAGCAGTTTTCCGGGGAAGTCCTACGAGCAGTACTTC

J gene: TRBJ1-2
V gene: TRBV3-1/TRBV3-2
clone size: NA
D gene: TRBD1
CDR3 protein: CASTSRGLIYGYTF
CDR3 DNA: TGTGCCAGCACCTCAAGGGGGCTCATCTATGGCTACACCTTC

J gene: TRBJ2-7
V gene: TRBV5-5
clone size: NA
D gene: NA
CDR3 protein: CASSLEGSRQYF
CDR3 DNA: TGTGCCAGCAGCTTGGAAGGGAGTCGGCAGTACTTC

J gene: TRBJ2-5
V gene: TRBV27
clone size: NA
D gene: NA
CDR3 protein: CASSLGETQYF
CDR3 DNA: TGTGCCAGCAGTTTAGGGGAGACCCAGTACTTC

J gene: TRBJ2-1
V gene: TRBV7-2
clone size: few
D gene: NA
CDR3 protein: CASARGGAMDEQFF
CDR3 DNA: TGTGCCAGCGCCCGCGGTGGGGCGATGGATGAGCAGTTCTTC

J gene: TRBJ1-5
V gene: TRBV19
clone size: once
D gene: TRBD1
CDR3 protein: CASRGDRYNQPQHF
CDR3 DNA: TGTGCCAGTAGGGGGGACAGGTATAATCAGCCCCAGCATTTT

J gene: TRBJ1-5
V gene: TRBV6-5
clone size: NA
D gene: TRBD1
CDR3 protein: CASSYGVGGQPQHF
CDR3 DNA: TGTGCCAGCAGTTACGGGGTAGGGGGCCAGCCCCAGCATTTT

J gene: TRBJ2-6
V gene: TRBV10-3
clone size: NA
D gene: NA
CDR3 protein: CAISESVTGRGANVLTF
CDR3 DNA: TGTGCCATCAGTGAGTCGGTAACAGGGCGGGGGGCCAACGTCCTGACTTTC

J gene: TRBJ2-5
V gene: TRBV25-1
clone size: NA
D gene: TRBD1
CDR3 protein: CASTLGQGFRETQYF
CDR3 DNA: TGTGCCAGCACCCTGGGACAGGGGTTTCGGGAGACCCAGTACTTC

J gene: TRBJ2-1
V gene: TRBV5-4
clone size: NA
D gene: TRBD2
CDR3 protein: CASSEGGGRLNNEQFF
CDR3 DNA: TGTGCCAGCAGCGAGGGCGGCGGGAGGTTGAATAATGAGCAGTTCTTC

J gene: TRBJ2-1
V gene: TRBV12-3/TRBV12-4
clone size: few
D gene: NA
CDR3 protein: CASRSGYNEQFF
CDR3 DNA: TGTGCCAGCAGGTCTGGGTACAATGAGCAGTTCTTC

J gene: TRBJ2-5
V gene: TRBV15
clone size: once
D gene: NA
CDR3 protein: CATSRDASQETQYF
CDR3 DNA: TGTGCCACCAGCAGAGATGCCTCACAAGAGACCCAGTACTTC

J gene: TRBJ1-1
V gene: TRBV3-1/TRBV3-2
clone size: once
D gene: NA
CDR3 protein: CASSHAGSLAFF
CDR3 DNA: TGTGCCAGCAGCCACGCGGGGAGTCTTGCTTTCTTT

J gene: TRBJ1-6
V gene: TRBV6-5
clone size: NA
D gene: NA
CDR3 protein: CASSYGDGNSPLHF
CDR3 DNA: TGTGCCAGCAGTTACGGGGACGGTAATTCACCCCTCCACTTT

J gene: TRBJ1-2
V gene: TRBV2
clone size: NA
D gene: NA
CDR3 protein: CASSGQIYGYTF
CDR3 DNA: TGTGCCAGCAGCGGCCAGATTTATGGCTACACCTTC

J gene: TRBJ1-2
V gene: TRBV28
clone size: NA
D gene: NA
CDR3 protein: CASSLGNYGYTF
CDR3 DNA: TGTGCCAGCAGTTTAGGCAACTATGGCTACACCTTC

J gene: TRBJ1-1
V gene: TRBV5-4
clone size: NA
D gene: NA
CDR3 protein: CASSPTTNTEAFF
CDR3 DNA: TGTGCCAGCAGCCCCACAACGAACACTGAAGCTTTCTTT

J gene: TRBJ2-5
V gene: TRBV7-6
clone size: NA
D gene: NA
CDR3 protein: CASSLAGYQGKDMETQYF
CDR3 DNA: TGTGCCAGCAGCTTAGCGGGATACCAGGGGAAGGATATGGAGACCCAGTACTTC

J gene: TRBJ2-5
V gene: TRBV5-1
clone size: NA
D gene: TRBD1
CDR3 protein: CASSLDTGAQYF
CDR3 DNA: TGCGCCAGCAGCCTGGATACAGGGGCCCAGTACTTC

J gene: TRBJ1-5
V gene: TRBV29-1
clone size: NA
D gene: NA
CDR3 protein: CSVMAGNQPQHF
CDR3 DNA: TGCAGCGTCATGGCCGGCAATCAGCCCCAGCATTTT

J gene: TRBJ1-5
V gene: TRBV7-2
clone size: NA
D gene: NA
CDR3 protein: CASSLGPSSNQPQHF
CDR3 DNA: TGTGCCAGCAGCTTAGGGCCTTCTAGCAATCAGCCCCAGCATTTT

J gene: TRBJ2-3
V gene: TRBV4-1
clone size: NA
D gene: TRBD2
CDR3 protein: CASSQRLAGDTQYF
CDR3 DNA: TGCGCCAGCAGCCAGAGACTAGCGGGAGATACGCAGTATTTT

J gene: TRBJ2-4
V gene: TRBV7-9
clone size: NA
D gene: TRBD2
CDR3 protein: CASSLTSGRENIQYF
CDR3 DNA: TGTGCCAGCAGCTTGACTAGCGGGAGGGAAAACATTCAGTACTTC

J gene: TRBJ2-7
V gene: TRBV9
clone size: NA
D gene: TRBD2
CDR3 protein: CASSATGTSGAYEQYF
CDR3 DNA: TGTGCCAGCAGCGCAACTGGGACTAGCGGTGCCTACGAGCAGTACTTC

J gene: TRBJ2-3
V gene: TRBV6-6
clone size: NA
D gene: TRBD2
CDR3 protein: CASSLLAGDADTQYF
CDR3 DNA: TGTGCCAGCAGTCTACTAGCGGGAGATGCAGATACGCAGTATTTT

J gene: TRBJ1-2
V gene: TRBV3-1/TRBV3-2
clone size: NA
D gene: TRBD1
CDR3 protein: CASSLTAGGGTHGYTF
CDR3 DNA: TGTGCCAGCAGCCTTACCGCCGGAGGGGGCACCCATGGCTACACCTTC

J gene: TRBJ2-7
V gene: TRBV2
clone size: NA
D gene: TRBD2
CDR3 protein: CASRGGINEQYF
CDR3 DNA: TGTGCCAGCAGGGGGGGGATCAACGAGCAGTACTTC

J gene: TRBJ2-7
V gene: TRBV3-1/TRBV3-2
clone size: NA
D gene: TRBD2
CDR3 protein: CASSLLRRTSGGRSFSYEQYF
CDR3 DNA: TGTGCCAGCAGCCTCCTCCGGCGGACTAGCGGGGGGCGGAGTTTCTCCTACGAGCAGTACTTC

J gene: TRBJ1-4
V gene: TRBV6-5
clone size: NA
D gene: NA
CDR3 protein: CASSYYVATTNEKLFF
CDR3 DNA: TGTGCCAGCAGTTACTATGTCGCCACAACTAATGAAAAACTGTTTTTT

J gene: TRBJ2-7
V gene: TRBV18
clone size: NA
D gene: NA
CDR3 protein: CASSPGTYEQYF
CDR3 DNA: TGTGCCAGCTCACCGGGGACCTACGAGCAGTACTTC

J gene: TRBJ2-1
V gene: TRBV7-2
clone size: NA
D gene: NA
CDR3 protein: CASSWRTRSSYNEQFF
CDR3 DNA: TGTGCCAGCAGCTGGAGGACGCGCAGCTCCTACAATGAGCAGTTCTTC

J gene: TRBJ2-7
V gene: TRBV6-2/TRBV6-3
clone size: NA
D gene: NA
CDR3 protein: CASTPGDSYEQYF
CDR3 DNA: TGTGCCAGCACCCCGGGTGACTCCTACGAGCAGTACTTC

J gene: TRBJ2-1
V gene: TRBV9
clone size: NA
D gene: TRBD2
CDR3 protein: CASSVRGAGGNEQFF
CDR3 DNA: TGTGCCAGCAGCGTCCGTGGGGCGGGAGGAAATGAGCAGTTCTTC

J gene: TRBJ1-6
V gene: TRBV15
clone size: NA
D gene: NA
CDR3 protein: CATSRDGSTDNSPLHF
CDR3 DNA: TGTGCCACCAGCAGAGATGGGTCCACCGATAATTCACCCCTCCACTTT